This T cell receptor (beta chain) was documented in a study of synovial regulatory T cells in juvenile arthritis (dated by TCRdb to about 2015). Background for the entire study: Among sequenced patients, a few were therapy-naive, one received methotrexate plus infliximab, over five received methotrexate, and one had no treatment information. Effector T cell subsets were also sequenced in this cohort for comparisons, but the Treg dataset alone covers only blood and synovial fluid Treg cells. TCRbeta CDR3 repertoires of blood iaTreg cells, other blood Treg cells and synovial fluid Treg cells from matched patient samples were compared in the study. The TCR repertoire comparisons covered Treg and Teff subsets from about a dozen JIA patients with active disease. Summary of the overall study and its limitations: More CDR3 sequences were shared by synovial Treg cells with iaTreg cells than with other blood Treg cells, and a closer relation was confirmed by Chao-Jaccard similarity. iaTreg TCR repertoires were largely private across patients and partially overlapped with synovial Teff and blood CPL repertoires.

The receptor library was made with the immunoSEQ multiplex PCR assay. Adaptive Biotechnologies carried out the TCRbeta CDR3 sequencing. Regarding the original processing steps: Repertoire similarity used the Chao-modified Jaccard index and median clonotype overlap from 200 random subsamples at equal sample size. The similarity analyses were run on either productive nucleotide sequences or amino acid sequences translated in silico. To compare repertoires, the researchers applied hierarchical clustering with single linkage as well as t-SNE, based on Chao-modified Jaccard distances. Repertoire diversity was assessed with the Renyi index over a range of alpha values after the sample sizes were normalised. The immuneACCESS repertoire file appears here via TCRdb, limited to in-frame rearrangements. These files lack a portion of the clones; in checked studies, under half of the deficit traces to unresolved V genes, and the cause of the others is not known. V, J and clone size are those of that table, while D and trimming were read from the DNA. The sample's own table lists about 1,400 clones. In total, the top ten clones hold about 25% of the sample.

Frequency indicates this clone is medium-sized (0.01 to 0.1%); no count is kept. The antigen it binds to is not known. CDR1 is given as LGHNA and CDR2 as YSLEER, both from the germline V gene. The CDR3 runs 16 amino acids, cysteine and phenylalanine included. No DNA sequence is on record. For each patient with active arthritis, synovial fluid was collected together with matched peripheral blood, and this synovial fluid made up the synovial samples. TCR repertoires were obtained from approximately eleven juvenile idiopathic arthritis patients with active disease who had not reached inactive disease, of whom 3 were polyarticular and 8 were oligoarticular. The median age of the TCR-sequenced patients was about 10 years (range roughly 2.4-25), and their median disease duration was roughly seven years (range 0.2-19.1). FOXP3 TSDR demethylation in synovial Treg cells was comparable to that in blood Treg cells and healthy-donor Treg cells, supporting bona fide regulatory lineage commitment of the synovial Treg cells. The samples used for TCR repertoire analysis were collected at two centres in Italy.

Material for sequencing was Treg cells from the synovium. The TCR was taken from a donor aged 2-35 years with juvenile idiopathic arthritis. The rearrangement combines TRBV4-3 with TRBJ1-2. The CDR3 reads CASSQDRGLFNYGYTF.